Each of the 24 T cell receptor beta chains below was sequenced from the same sample in a study of graft-versus-host responses after intestinal transplantation (dated by TCRdb to the early 2020s). The time point label of this sample denotes: cells obtained before transplantation from donor or recipient. Library method: the immunoSEQ multiplex PCR assay. TCRdb stores this immuneACCESS table with in-frame sequences only. Part of the clones is absent; in the studies checked, under half of the shortfall reflects unresolved V genes, and no reason is known for the rest. For this sample there are tens of thousands of clones; roughly 92% appear just once. The ten largest clones capture about 0.3% of the sample. These receptors are not linked to any known antigen. Here the sequenced sample was unstimulated CD4+ T cells sorted from spleen or lymph node cells, taken before intestinal transplant. The origin of the receptors is a human donor who received an intestinal transplant.

This chain links TRBV29-1 with TRBJ2-5; TRBD1 matches 7 bases. The V segment lost 7 bases and the J segment 0 bases; nucleotides outside the gene matches: 14. The CDR3 has 16 residues. Germline V gene lookup returns CDR1 SQVTM and CDR2 ANQGSEA. The CDR3 loop is CSGNRGLRGYQETQYF. The CDR3 DNA follows: TGCAGCGGGAACAGGGGTCTGAGGGGGTACCAAGAGACCCAGTACTTC.

This sequence joins TRBV10-3 and TRBJ1-2; tentative D call: TRBD1 (5 bases). Trimming took off 7 bases at V and 2 bases at J, with 14 bases between the two ends. The CDR3 totals 14 residues. Germline CDR1 is ENHRY and CDR2 is SYGVKD. CDR3 loop: CAIKGDSSNYGYTF. Written as DNA, the CDR3 is TGTGCCATCAAAGGGGACTCCTCAAACTATGGCTACACCTTC.

The V call is TRBV6-5, the J call TRBJ2-7, with 8 bases aligning to TRBD2. With 5 bases clipped from V and 5 bases from J, the junction kept 2 bases outside the gene matches. There are 12 residues in the CDR3. The V gene's germline CDR1 is MNHEY and CDR2 SVGAGI. CDR3: CASSRTSNEQYF. CDR3 in DNA: TGTGCCAGCAGTAGGACTAGCAACGAGCAGTACTTC.

The chain employs TRBV10-3 and TRBJ2-7; 10 nucleotides match TRBD1. Germline values: CDR1 ENHRY, CDR2 SYGVKD. The V and J ends lost 10 bases and 5 bases, in that order; junction bases with no gene match: 8. This CDR3 has 13 amino acids. The CDR3 is CASSGTGDHEQYF. DNA of the CDR3: TGTGCCAGTTCCGGGACAGGGGACCACGAGCAGTACTTC.

The V and J genes are TRBV7-9 and TRBJ2-2, with 13 bases fitting TRBD2. The CDR3 extends over 16 amino acids. The V gene's germline CDR1 is SEHNR and CDR2 FQNEAQ (reference sequence). Trimming took 5 bases from V and 7 from J; bases not matched to a gene: 7. For the CDR3, the DNA is TGTGCCAGCAGCCAACTAGCGGGAGGGCGGATCGGGGAGCTGTTTTTT. It yields the protein CASSQLAGGRIGELFF.

The gene calls are TRBV4-1 and TRBJ2-2, with unresolved D. Trimming stripped 0 bases from V and 5 bases from J, with 10 bases between. CDR3 size: 15 residues. Germline V gene data show CDR1 as MGHRA and CDR2 as YSYEKL. The CDR3 spells CASSQEVAQTGELFF. The CDR3 nucleotides are TGCGCCAGCAGCCAAGAGGTCGCACAAACCGGGGAGCTGTTTTTT.

The rearrangement links TRBV5-5 to TRBJ2-3; D is unclear. This CDR3 has 15 amino acids. The V end lost 3 bases, the J end lost 6 bases, and 17 bases lay between the germline ends. CDR1 is SGHKS, CDR2 YYEKEE, per germline (reference sequence). DNA of the CDR3: TGTGCCAGCAGCTCTATCACCTCAGGAAGGGATACGCAGTATTTT. Its protein is CASSSITSGRDTQYF.

This clone was counted once. The chain combines TRBV19 with TRBJ1-1; D gene uncertain. Trimming cost V 2 bases and J 1 base, with 11 bases left between them. The CDR3 consists of 15 residues. CDR1 LNHDA and CDR2 SQIVND come from the germline V gene (reference sequence). This chain's CDR3 is CASSILPLGNTEAFF. The CDR3 nucleotides are TGTGCCAGTAGTATACTGCCCCTCGGGAACACTGAAGCTTTCTTT.

CDR3 nucleotide sequence: TGCGCCAGCAGCTTGGAGGGCTATGGCTACACCTTC. Translated, it gives CASSLEGYGYTF. The gene calls are TRBV5-1 and TRBJ1-2; D not certain. The CDR3 is made up of 12 amino acids. Trimming pared 0 bases from V and 4 bases from J, leaving 4 bases between. Looked up from germline, CDR1 is SGHRS and CDR2 is YFSETQ.

The chain links TRBV7-3 to TRBJ2-3; D ambiguous. The length of the CDR3 is 13 residues. Germline V lookup: CDR1 SGHTA, CDR2 FQGTGA. Trimming took 5 bases from V and 8 from J, leaving 14 bases between them. CDR3 protein: CASSQPPFGTQYF. The CDR3 DNA reads TGTGCCAGCAGCCAACCTCCTTTTGGTACGCAGTATTTT.

The chain is built from TRBV27 and TRBJ1-2, with D perhaps matching TRBD1 (5 bases). V was trimmed by 6 bases and J by 4 bases, leaving 21 bases between them. The CDR3 extends over 16 amino acids. CDR1 and CDR2 from the germline V gene are MNHEY and SMNVEV (reference sequence). CDR3 sequence: CASSQSRARSVYGYTF. The CDR3 DNA reads TGTGCCAGCAGCCAATCCAGGGCCCGATCCGTCTATGGCTACACCTTC.

This clone has only one observation. The V gene is TRBV7-3, the J gene TRBJ1-2; D remains ambiguous. CDR1 SGHTA and CDR2 FQGTGA come from the germline V gene. The V end lost 2 bases, the J end lost 4 bases, and 8 bases lay between the germline ends. The length of the CDR3 is 13 residues. Here the CDR3 DNA reads TGTGCCAGCAGCTTAGGGGTGGTCTATGGCTACACCTTC. This encodes CASSLGVVYGYTF.

The gene calls are TRBV28 and TRBJ1-1; 8 positions match TRBD1. The germline gives CDR1 MDHEN, CDR2 SYDVKM. Trimming removed 6 bases from V and 4 bases from J; junction bases left unmatched: 10. This CDR3 has 15 residues. CDR3 protein: CASSRRTGSLTEAFF. In DNA form, the CDR3 reads TGTGCCAGCAGCCGTCGGACAGGGTCGCTCACTGAAGCTTTCTTT.

Only a few counts were recorded for this clone. The rearrangement uses TRBV2 and TRBJ1-4, with TRBD1 matching 10 bases. V lost 7 bases to trimming and J lost 5 bases; unmatched junction nucleotides: 10. CDR1 is SNHLY and CDR2 is FYNNEI in the germline V gene. The CDR3 has 16 amino acids. The CDR3 nucleotides are TGTGCCAGCATTTTCGGCCCGGGACAGGGGAATGAAAAACTGTTTTTT. Its protein product is CASIFGPGQGNEKLFF.

This chain joins TRBV15 and TRBJ2-7, with 8 bases matching TRBD1. The germline V gene encodes CDR1 LNHNV and CDR2 YYDKDF (reference sequence). The junction had 10 bases not matched to a gene; V was cut back by 6 bases and J by 3 bases. The CDR3 totals 15 residues. CDR3 sequence: CATSRGRTGGYEQYF. DNA for the CDR3: TGTGCCACCAGTAGGGGCCGAACAGGGGGCTACGAGCAGTACTTC.

J is TRBJ2-1 and V is TRBV6-1; TRBD1 agrees at 8 bases. The CDR3 totals 13 residues. Germline V CDR1 and CDR2: MNHNS, SASEGT. Losses at the gene ends were 8 bases for V and 8 bases for J; bases not matched to a gene: 8. The CDR3 sequence is CASGAGGWDEQFF. CDR3 DNA: TGTGCCAGCGGGGCAGGGGGCTGGGATGAGCAGTTCTTC.

The chain carries TRBV7-9 and TRBJ2-3; 13 bases fit TRBD2. CDR1 is SEHNR, CDR2 FQNEAQ, per germline (reference sequence). The CDR3 loop spans 14 amino acids. The V gene end was trimmed by 5 bases and the J gene end by 11 bases; junction bases not matched to a gene: 7. The CDR3 DNA reads as TGTGCCAGCAGCCTCCTCACTAGCGGGGGGGGGCAGTATTTT. Translating gives CASSLLTSGGGQYF.

This sequence joins TRBV5-1 and TRBJ2-4, with TRBD2 matching 7 bases. The CDR3 consists of 19 residues. The V segment lost 4 bases and the J segment 0 bases; nucleotides outside the gene matches: 16. Germline V CDR1 and CDR2: SGHRS, YFSETQ. CDR3 DNA sequence: TGCGCCAGCAGCGCAAGCCCAGTCCGGGGGGTTCTAGCCAAAAACATTCAGTACTTC. Translated, it gives CASSASPVRGVLAKNIQYF.

The chain carries TRBV27 and TRBJ2-2; D not certain. The CDR3 has 12 residues. The ends were cut back, 6 bases at V and 7 bases at J, with 9 bases in the middle. Germline CDR1 MNHEY, CDR2 SMNVEV (reference sequence). The CDR3 reads CASRLDRGELFF. The DNA of the CDR3 is TGTGCCAGCAGGCTAGATCGCGGGGAGCTGTTTTTT.

The DNA of the CDR3 is TGCGCCAGCAGCTGGGGCAGACAGGGCGTAACAGATACGCAGTATTTT. Translated, it gives CASSWGRQGVTDTQYF. The chain recombines TRBV5-1 with TRBJ2-3, with 7 bases fitting TRBD1. From germline, CDR1 is SGHRS and CDR2 YFSETQ. The trim removed 3 bases at V and 3 bases at J, leaving 10 bases unmatched. The CDR3 covers 16 residues.

The rearrangement links TRBV5-1 to TRBJ1-2; D is uncertain. CDR1 is SGHRS and CDR2 is YFSETQ in the germline V gene. The CDR3 has 14 amino acids. V was cut by 0 bases and J by 4 bases, with 10 bases left in between. CDR3 bases: TGCGCCAGCAGCTTGGTCGACGGGGTCTATGGCTACACCTTC. It yields the protein CASSLVDGVYGYTF.

This clone was seen a single time. V usage is TRBV5-1 and J usage is TRBJ2-7; 8 bases line up with TRBD2. There are 14 residues in the CDR3. Trimming at V came to 2 bases and at J to 2 bases, leaving 3 bases not matched to a gene. Looked up from germline, CDR1 is SGHRS and CDR2 is YFSETQ. CDR3 nucleotide sequence: TGCGCCAGCAGCTTCGGGGGGGAAACCTACGAGCAGTACTTC. It is translated as CASSFGGETYEQYF.

The V call is TRBV20-1, the J call TRBJ2-3; TRBD2 might be the D (5 bases). The CDR3 has 11 residues. Deletions cut 0 bases from V and 10 bases from J, with 8 bases between. In germline, CDR1 is DFQATT, CDR2 SNEGSKA (reference sequence). The CDR3 is CSARDGGPQYF. The CDR3 DNA is TGCAGTGCTAGAGATGGCGGGCCGCAGTATTTT.

The genes are TRBV15 and TRBJ1-1; the match to TRBD1 covers 10 bases. Germline assignment: CDR1 LNHNV and CDR2 YYDKDF (reference sequence). The junction had 13 bases not matched to a gene; V was cut back by 1 base and J by 5 bases. This CDR3 contains 18 residues. The CDR3 DNA sequence: TGTGCCACCAGCAGAGGCCTCGGGACAGGGGATGGAAATACTGAAGCTTTCTTT. Protein: CATSRGLGTGDGNTEAFF.